The 13 T cell receptor beta chains below were found in one sample sequenced in a study of identical twins. In TCRdb, the 5' RACE reads were re-called with MiXCR into one record per CDR3 protein. The sample lists roughly 480,000 distinct CDR3 sequences, roughly 24% occurring once. Separately, the same data were catalogued under a study of T cells expressing NK-cell markers.

The sample was CD4+ T cells sorted from blood. These receptors came from a woman between 18 and 29 years old in good health.

The J gene is TRBJ2-5, the V gene TRBV18, with D uncertain. CDR3 length: 14 amino acids. The germline gives CDR1 KGHSH, CDR2 LQKENI. V was clipped by 1 base and J by 3 bases, with 9 bases between them. CDR3 DNA sequence: TGTGCCAGCTCACCACTCGGTACAAAAGAGACCCAGTACTTC. Residues: CASSPLGTKETQYF.

This sequence joins TRBV30 and TRBJ2-4, with D possibly TRBD2 on 6 matching bases. Germline CDR1 and CDR2: GTSNPN and SVGIG (reference sequence). V dropped 8 bases and J dropped 6 bases, with 14 bases sitting between them. CDR3 length: 12 residues. Here the CDR3 DNA reads TGTGCCGTTAGCGGCACTGGAAACATTCAGTACTTC. It encodes CAVSGTGNIQYF.

The V gene is TRBV12-3 or TRBV12-4, the J gene TRBJ2-1; 8 bases match TRBD2. The CDR3 runs to 16 residues. V gave up 6 bases and J gave up 7 bases; unmatched junction bases: 14. The CDR3 nucleotides are TGTGCCAGCAGGGGTGGGACGGGGGGGCCGGGAAATGAGCAGTTCTTC. Translating it yields CASRGGTGGPGNEQFF.

The V call is TRBV5-1, the J call TRBJ2-1; possible D gene TRBD2, 5 bases. The CDR3 is made up of 15 amino acids. The germline V gene has CDR1 SGHRS and CDR2 YFSETQ. With 0 bases removed from V and 7 bases from J, the gap between germline ends came to 14 bases. The CDR3 nucleotides are TGCGCCAGCAGCTTGGGGGCCGTTTCGGGGAATGAGCAGTTCTTC. Protein product: CASSLGAVSGNEQFF. Filled out from reference TRBV5-1 and TRBJ2-1, the complete variable domain reads KAGVTQTPRYLIKTRGQQVTLSCSPISGHRSVSWYQQTPGQGLQFLFEYFSETQRNKGNFPGRFSGRQFSNSRSEMNVSTLELGDSALYLCASSLGAVSGNEQFFGPGTRLTVL.

This chain joins TRBV18 and TRBJ1-1; no clear D gene. The germline CDR1 and CDR2 sequences are KGHSH and LQKENI. The CDR3 covers 13 residues. V dropped 5 bases and J dropped 0 bases, with 7 bases sitting between them. CDR3 protein: CASSEEVNTEAFF. CDR3 DNA sequence: TGTGCCAGCTCAGAAGAAGTGAACACTGAAGCTTTCTTT.

J is TRBJ2-7 and V is TRBV20-1; no clear D gene. The CDR3 covers 12 residues. The germline V gene has CDR1 DFQATT and CDR2 SNEGSKA (reference sequence). The V end lost 1 base, the J end lost 6 bases, and 10 bases lay between the germline ends. The chain's CDR3 is CSARAGRTEQYF. DNA for the CDR3: TGCAGTGCTAGAGCTGGACGGACCGAGCAGTACTTC.

J is TRBJ2-2 and V is TRBV7-2, with TRBD2 matching over 13 bases. Germline loops: CDR1 SGHTA, CDR2 FQGNSA. J was trimmed by 5 bases and V by 5 bases; bases with no gene match: 8. The CDR3 spans 17 residues. CDR3 in amino acids: CASSRTSGSGRTGELFF. The CDR3 DNA reads TGTGCCAGCAGCAGGACTAGCGGGAGCGGGCGGACCGGGGAGCTGTTTTTT.

V usage is TRBV29-1 and J usage is TRBJ2-7; the D call may be TRBD1 or TRBD2 (5 bases each). Germline CDR1 SQVTM, CDR2 ANQGSEA. The CDR3 runs to 14 residues. Trimming took off 6 bases at V and 4 bases at J, with 19 bases between the two ends. This CDR3 reads CSVARGETGYEQYF. The CDR3 DNA follows: TGCAGCGTCGCAAGAGGGGAAACGGGTTACGAGCAGTACTTC.

The rearrangement joins TRBV5-1 to TRBJ2-7; D might be TRBD2 (6 bases). The germline gives CDR1 SGHRS, CDR2 YFSETQ. This CDR3 is 14 amino acids long. The V and J ends lost 0 bases and 3 bases respectively, with 10 bases between them. The CDR3 region has the DNA TGCGCCAGCAGCTTGGCAGCGGGTTACTACGAGCAGTACTTC. Translation: CASSLAAGYYEQYF.

This chain connects TRBV12-3 or TRBV12-4 to TRBJ1-4, with D perhaps matching TRBD1 (5 bases). This CDR3 is built from 14 residues. V was trimmed by 5 bases and J by 10 bases, leaving 17 bases between them. The CDR3 coding sequence is TGTGCCAGCAGTCTAAGGGGAGAGGGTCGAAAACTGTTTTTT. Residues: CASSLRGEGRKLFF.

The V gene is TRBV4-3, the J gene TRBJ2-7; 11 bases map to TRBD2. CDR1 and CDR2 (germline): LGHNA, YSLEER. CDR3 length: 15 amino acids. The trim removed 4 bases at V and 1 base at J, leaving 3 bases unmatched. This chain's CDR3 is CASSPRLAGSYEQYF. The CDR3 DNA reads TGCGCCAGCAGCCCAAGACTAGCGGGGTCCTACGAGCAGTACTTC.

In its sample, this clonotype was seen a few times. The chain carries TRBV3-1 and TRBJ2-5; weak D call: TRBD2 (5 bases). Trimming removed 0 bases from V and 5 bases from J, with 10 bases in between. This CDR3 region has 14 residues. Looked up from germline, CDR1 is LGHDT and CDR2 is YNNKEL (reference sequence). In DNA, the CDR3 is TGTGCCAGCAGCCAAGATGGCGGGTCGGAGACCCAGTACTTC. Encoded protein: CASSQDGGSETQYF.

The chain is built from TRBV10-3 and TRBJ1-5; 8 bases match TRBD1. Germline CDR1 and CDR2: ENHRY and SYGVKD. The CDR3 has 13 residues. V lost 6 bases and J lost 4; bases outside the gene matches: 2. The CDR3 sequence is CAIRGTGNQPQHF. In nucleotides, the CDR3 is TGTGCCATCAGGGGGACAGGAAATCAGCCCCAGCATTTT.